This T cell receptor beta chain was found in a study of Ad26.COV2.S vaccination and SARS-CoV-2 variants. The assay was immunoSEQ multiplex PCR, and TCRdb's table has in-frame clones only and misses some. Here the sample spans some 340,000 clones, roughly 80% being singletons. Germline CDR1 is MNHEY and CDR2 is SMNVEV (reference sequence). Trimming at V came to 6 bases and at J to 6 bases, leaving 12 bases not matched to a gene. The length of the CDR3 is 17 residues. Treatment indicated: about 20 received Ad26.COV2.S at low or high dose, single or two shots; roughly five received placebo; per-sample allocation not given. The samples date from day 63 after the first vaccine or placebo injection.

This TCR was sampled from a person between 18 and 65 years old who received the Ad26.COV2.S COVID-19 vaccine or a placebo. Specimen: peripheral blood, collected in a trial of Ad26.COV2.S vaccine versus placebo. The chain has TRBV27 and TRBJ1-5, with 12 bases fitting TRBD1. In DNA form, the CDR3 reads TGTGCCAGCAGGCGGGGACAGGGGGCGTGGGTCGGTCAGCCCCAGCATTTT. This translates into CASRRGQGAWVGQPQHF.